The T cell receptor beta chain described here comes from a study of Graves' ophthalmopathy and Graves' hyperthyroidism. Findings of the study overall: For separating ophthalmopathy from stable hyperthyroidism, a 13-signature model gave 85% to 90% sensitivity and 65% to 82% specificity.

This clonotype appeared many times. Antigen specificity is unknown. Patients were diagnosed from clinical symptoms, serum thyroxine, TRAb, thyroid ultrasound and orbital computed tomography. Amplified material comprised TCR beta CDR3 regions derived from RNA transcripts. Scientists carried out first-round RT-PCR using HTBI primers and then a second-round multiplex PCR. TCRdb reprocessed the multiplex PCR reads via MiXCR and lists one record per CDR3 protein. The sample has 900,000 to 1,200,000 distinct CDR3 sequences; 35% to 40% are singletons. The CDR3 covers 13 residues. V lost 6 bases to trimming and J lost 3 bases, with 12 bases between them.

The source is an adult man with Graves' hyperthyroidism. The chain recombines TRBV12-3 or TRBV12-4 with TRBJ2-7; D unclear. Sequencing was performed on peripheral blood or thyroid tissue (not recorded which). The CDR3 DNA reads TGTGCCAGCAGAAGGGCAGGCATCTACGAGCAGTACTTC. Translated, it gives CASRRAGIYEQYF.